The clone carrying this T cell receptor (beta chain) occurred a few times. Its antigen is unknown. Reverse transcribed after extraction, RNA yielded cDNA as the sequencing template. Using immunoSEQ multiplex PCR, the repertoire was profiled, and TCRdb retains in-frame clones only, with some absent. The sample contains roughly 150,000 clones, about 60% of which appear only once. The sample belongs to a study of CD8+ T cells in alopecia areata. Germline V gene data show CDR1 as MNHNY and CDR2 as SVGAGI (reference sequence). This CDR3 region has 14 residues. V was pared by 4 bases and J by 1 base, with 10 bases between. Study-level results: Scalp sample data also include resident alphabeta T cells from normal skin.

The source of this sequence is a human donor in good health. The gene calls are TRBV6-6 and TRBJ1-1; D gene uncertain. Sequencing input: CD4+ T cells sorted from blood. The CDR3 reads CASSLVRTNTEAFF. CDR3 in DNA: TGTGCCAGCAGTTTGGTCAGGACGAACACTGAAGCTTTCTTT.